This is a list of T cell receptor beta chains from one sample in a study of shared clonotypes between healthy human individuals. The assay was immunoSEQ multiplex PCR, and TCRdb's table has in-frame clones only and misses some. Of around 510,000 clones listed, 90% to 96% were seen once; the top ten hold 0.05% to 0.07%. Sequenced input: naive CD4+ T cells sorted from blood. The receptors derive from a woman between 25 and 40 years old in good health. CDR3s include the opening cysteine and the closing phenylalanine or tryptophan. The D gene is left open where the match is weak. A row's size may be missing; if present it is once, few, many or a size class.

J gene,clone size,V gene,D gene,CDR3 DNA,CDR3 protein
TRBJ2-2,NA,TRBV28,NA,TGTGCCAGCAGTTCCTTCCCGAACACCGGGGAGCTGTTTTTT,CASSSFPNTGELFF
TRBJ2-2,NA,TRBV4-2,TRBD1,TGTGCCAGCAGCCAAGATACGCGGGACAGGCACTCCGCCAGCGGGGGGGAGCTGTTTTTT,CASSQDTRDRHSASGGELFF
TRBJ2-7,NA,TRBV29-1,NA,TGCAGCGTTAATTCCGGGGGTAGCTCCTACGAGCAGTACTTC,CSVNSGGSSYEQYF
TRBJ2-7,NA,TRBV19,NA,TGTGCCAGTAGTCAACAGGGTTACGAGCAGTACTTC,CASSQQGYEQYF
TRBJ1-5,NA,TRBV2,NA,TGTGCCAGCAGGCAACGGGACACCCGCAATCAGCCCCAGCATTTT,CASRQRDTRNQPQHF
TRBJ2-5,NA,TRBV7-3,TRBD1,TGTGCCAGCAGCAGGACCGGACAGGGCCAGCAGTACTTC,CASSRTGQGQQYF
TRBJ2-1,NA,TRBV28,TRBD1,TGTGCCAGCAGTTCACCATTGGGACAGGGGACCTACAATGAGCAGTTCTTC,CASSSPLGQGTYNEQFF
TRBJ2-7,NA,TRBV10-3,NA,TGTGCCATCAGTGAGAGGTTCAGGGATGAGCAGTACTTC,CAISERFRDEQYF
TRBJ2-7,once,TRBV7-8,TRBD2,TGTGCCAGCAGCTGGGGACTGTTGGCGGGAGGATACGAGCAGTACTTC,CASSWGLLAGGYEQYF
TRBJ1-2,once,TRBV27,NA,TGTGCCAGCAGTTTAAACAGGGACTATGGCTACACCTTC,CASSLNRDYGYTF
TRBJ2-3,NA,TRBV19,NA,TGTGCCAGTAGTACCGAGAGCACAGATACGCAGTATTTT,CASSTESTDTQYF
TRBJ2-2,NA,TRBV6-5,TRBD2,TGTGCCAGCACGGCGGGAGACGTTGCCGGGGAGCTGTTTTTT,CASTAGDVAGELFF
TRBJ1-2,once,TRBV5-8,TRBD1,TGTGCCAGCAGTCAAGCAGGGGGCTTTCGGGGCTACACCTTC,CASSQAGGFRGYTF